These 18 T cell receptor beta chains share one sample of origin, sequenced in a study of T cells after yellow fever vaccination. Using its own MiXCR run on the 5' RACE reads, TCRdb lists one record per CDR3 protein. The sample lists around 250,000 distinct CDR3 sequences; less than 9% were seen once. This specimen consisted of CD4+ T cells sorted from PBMCs, obtained 15 days after the yellow fever booster vaccination. The receptors originated from a man in his thirties or forties who received the YFV17D yellow fever vaccine.

The rearrangement joins TRBV20-1 to TRBJ2-7; maybe TRBD1 (6 bases). The CDR3 runs 16 residues. Germline CDR1 reads DFQATT; CDR2 reads SNEGSKA (reference sequence). The V gene lost 0 bases and the J gene lost 3 bases, with 18 bases spanning the gap. The CDR3 coding sequence is TGCAGTGCTAGAGATCCCACAAGGGGGATAGTCTACGAGCAGTACTTC. Protein: CSARDPTRGIVYEQYF.

The chain uses TRBV2 and TRBJ2-2, with 7 nucleotides matching TRBD1. The CDR3 extends over 16 amino acids. CDR1 and CDR2 from the germline V gene are SNHLY and FYNNEI. With 2 bases clipped from V and 1 base from J, the junction kept 4 bases outside the gene matches. CDR3 region: CASSELGGQNTGELFF. CDR3 nucleotides: TGTGCCAGCAGTGAATTAGGGGGCCAGAACACCGGGGAGCTGTTTTTT.

The rearrangement uses TRBV20-1 and TRBJ2-7; 7 bases are shared with TRBD2. This CDR3 is built from 13 residues. The junction had 6 bases not matched to a gene; V was cut back by 4 bases and J by 3 bases. CDR1 is DFQATT, CDR2 SNEGSKA, per germline (reference sequence). The CDR3 DNA is TGCAGTGCTATGGGGGGGGACGGCTACGAGCAGTACTTC. This gives the protein CSAMGGDGYEQYF.

This clonotype was counted ten times or more. The CDR3 DNA follows: TGTGCCAGCAGTAACCTTTGGACTAGCGACAGGACGGTTAATGAGCAGTTCTTC. It specifies CASSNLWTSDRTVNEQFF. J is TRBJ2-1 and V is TRBV12-3 or TRBV12-4, with 9 bases lining up with TRBD2. Unmatched junction bases numbered 18, after V lost 5 bases and J lost 7 bases. This CDR3 is 18 amino acids long.

The chain combines TRBV20-1 with TRBJ1-5; D ambiguous. Per germline, CDR1 DFQATT and CDR2 SNEGSKA (reference sequence). V lost 4 bases and J lost 5, with 12 bases in between. CDR3 size: 13 residues. The chain's CDR3 is CSAKIGLDQPQHF. As DNA, the CDR3 is TGCAGTGCTAAGATCGGCCTTGATCAGCCCCAGCATTTT.

This clonotype was recorded a few times. In nucleotides, the CDR3 is TGTGCCAGTAGTATCGGGCAGCCGGAGAGCGAGCAGTACTTC. This gives the protein CASSIGQPESEQYF. The chain recombines TRBV19 with TRBJ2-7, with D unresolved. Trimming pared 3 bases from V and 6 bases from J, leaving 15 bases between. Germline V CDR1 and CDR2: LNHDA, SQIVND (reference sequence). This CDR3 has 14 residues.

The table lists this clonotype with many counts. V is TRBV15 and J is TRBJ2-1; 8 nucleotides align to TRBD1. Germline CDR1 and CDR2: LNHNV and YYDKDF (reference sequence). V lost 4 bases and J lost 0; bases outside the gene matches: 5. The CDR3 runs 16 residues. This CDR3 is CATSKRTGSSYNEQFF. The CDR3 DNA reads TGTGCCACCAGCAAAAGGACAGGGAGCTCCTACAATGAGCAGTTCTTC. Drawing the rest from reference TRBV15 and TRBJ2-1, the complete variable domain is DAMVIQNPRYQVTQFGKPVTLSCSQTLNHNVMYWYQQKSSQAPKLLFHYYDKDFNNEADTPDNFQSRRPNTSFCFLDIRSPGLGDTAMYLCATSKRTGSSYNEQFFGPGTRLTVL.

This clonotype was found a few times. This rearrangement joins TRBV20-1 to TRBJ1-5, with D unclear. From germline, CDR1 is DFQATT and CDR2 SNEGSKA (reference sequence). This CDR3 contains 14 residues. Trimming took off 3 bases at V and 1 base at J, with 10 bases between the two ends. The CDR3 loop reads CSASIGTSNQPQHF. The CDR3 DNA sequence: TGCAGTGCTAGTATAGGTACGAGCAATCAGCCCCAGCATTTT.

The V and J genes are TRBV12-5 and TRBJ2-7; D possibly matches TRBD1 or TRBD2 (5 bases each). CDR3 length: 13 residues. CDR1 and CDR2 from the germline V gene are LGHNT and FRNRAP. Trimming removed 1 base at V and 6 bases at J, with 10 bases between. The CDR3 protein is CASGLAGTREQYF. CDR3 coding DNA: TGTGCTAGTGGTTTGGCAGGGACCCGCGAGCAGTACTTC.

This clonotype occurred a few times. V gene TRBV19 combines with J gene TRBJ2-2, with TRBD1 matching 7 bases. The CDR3 loop spans 16 amino acids. Germline values: CDR1 LNHDA, CDR2 SQIVND (reference sequence). With 7 bases clipped from V and 4 bases from J, the junction kept 12 bases outside the gene matches. In nucleotides, the CDR3 is TGTGCCAGTAATGAGGGTCGACAGGGCTTCACCGGGGAGCTGTTTTTT. Amino acid sequence: CASNEGRQGFTGELFF.

The CDR3 region has the DNA TGCGCCAGCCAACAGGGACTAGCGGGATTCCAGTTCTTC. Protein sequence: CASQQGLAGFQFF. The rearrangement uses TRBV5-1 and TRBJ2-1, with 13 nucleotides matching TRBD2. The CDR3 runs 13 residues. With 7 bases clipped from V and 13 bases from J, the junction kept 8 bases outside the gene matches. Germline V CDR1 and CDR2: SGHRS, YFSETQ.

The chain combines TRBV6-2 or TRBV6-3 with TRBJ2-2, with TRBD2 matching over 7 bases. There are 16 residues in the CDR3. V shed 4 bases and J 6 bases; nucleotides not matched to a gene: 11. Germline V CDR1 and CDR2: MNHEY, SVGEGT. The chain's CDR3 is CASSLAGEIGAGELFF. In DNA, the CDR3 is TGTGCCAGCAGTTTGGCGGGGGAGATTGGCGCCGGGGAGCTGTTTTTT.

Many counts were recorded for this clonotype. The chain combines TRBV7-2 with TRBJ2-1, with D possibly called TRBD1 or TRBD2 (5 bases each). CDR1 SGHTA and CDR2 FQGNSA come from the germline V gene. The CDR3 has 14 residues. V shed 5 bases and J shed 8 bases, with 16 bases lying between them. CDR3 protein: CASSGGNGRHEQFF. CDR3 sequence (DNA): TGTGCCAGCAGCGGGGGAAACGGTAGACATGAGCAGTTCTTC.

This rearrangement joins TRBV5-1 to TRBJ2-2; D may be TRBD1 (7 bases). The V gene lost 3 bases and the J gene lost 3 bases, with 12 bases spanning the gap. Germline assignment: CDR1 SGHRS and CDR2 YFSETQ. The CDR3 length is 15 residues. In nucleotides, the CDR3 is TGCGCCAGCAGCTGGGGGGACAGATACACCGGGGAGCTGTTTTTT. Encoded protein: CASSWGDRYTGELFF.

This clonotype was seen a few times. The chain recombines TRBV5-6 with TRBJ2-3, with 8 nucleotides matching TRBD2. From germline, CDR1 is SGHDT and CDR2 YYEEEE. The V and J ends lost 3 bases and 2 bases, in that order; junction bases with no gene match: 8. The CDR3 length is 16 residues. CDR3 loop: CASSSLAGWVTDTQYF. DNA of the CDR3: TGTGCCAGCAGCTCTTTAGCGGGATGGGTCACAGATACGCAGTATTTT. Filled out from reference TRBV5-6 and TRBJ2-3, the complete variable domain reads DAGVTQSPTHLIKTRGQQVTLRCSPKSGHDTVSWYQQALGQGPQFIFQYYEEEERQRGNFPDRFSGHQFPNYSSELNVNALLLGDSALYLCASSSLAGWVTDTQYFGPGTRLTVL.

This clonotype was recorded a few times. The gene calls are TRBV5-1 and TRBJ2-1, with 12 bases identical to TRBD2. Germline V gives CDR1 SGHRS, CDR2 YFSETQ. The CDR3 consists of 18 residues. The V and J ends lost 0 bases and 6 bases, in that order; junction bases with no gene match: 10. This chain's CDR3 is CASSLGTSGTPRGNEQFF. CDR3 coding DNA: TGCGCCAGCAGCTTGGGGACTAGCGGGACCCCAAGGGGCAATGAGCAGTTCTTC.

This clonotype was recorded many times. This chain joins TRBV7-6 and TRBJ2-2, with no clear D. V lost 0 bases, J lost 1 base, and 3 bases lay in between. CDR3 size: 14 residues. From germline, CDR1 is SGHVS and CDR2 FNYEAQ. CDR3 DNA: TGTGCCAGCAGCTTAGCTGTGAACACCGGGGAGCTGTTTTTT. It specifies CASSLAVNTGELFF.

On this clonotype: The junction departs from the called germline gene at one end, perhaps through a read error. J is TRBJ2-7 and V is TRBV6-1; 7 bases are shared with TRBD1. The CDR3 covers 14 residues. CDR1 is MNHNS and CDR2 is SASEGT in the germline V gene. The CDR3 reads CSSSEGGRSYEQYF. The DNA of the CDR3 is TGTTCCAGCAGTGAAGGGGGCCGGTCCTACGAGCAGTACTTC.